Listed here are 28 T cell receptor beta chains from one sample, sequenced in a study of T-cell reconstitution after alpha-beta-depleted transplantation in children. A TCRbeta library incorporating unique molecular identifiers was prepared. TCRdb independently ran MiXCR on the PCR reads; one entry per CDR3 protein. In the table there are about 110,000 distinct CDR3 sequences, 10% of which are singletons. The specimen was PBMCs from the stem cell graft donor, collected from the stem cell graft. The receptors were gathered from a human donor who donated a stem cell graft to a child with acute lymphoblastic leukemia.

This clonotype appeared many times. The chain's CDR3 is CASSPWTSGIQYF. Written as DNA, the CDR3 is TGTGCCAGCAGCCCATGGACTAGCGGCATTCAGTACTTC. The V gene is TRBV5-6, the J gene TRBJ2-4, with TRBD2 matching 10 bases. Germline assignment: CDR1 SGHDT and CDR2 YYEEEE. With V trimmed by 4 bases and J by 9 bases, 4 bases remained unmatched. This CDR3 has 13 residues.

This clonotype was seen ten or more times. The chain couples TRBV12-3 or TRBV12-4 to TRBJ1-3, with a weak D call TRBD1 (5 bases). The length of the CDR3 is 16 residues. V was clipped by 4 bases and J by 0 bases, with 13 bases between them. The CDR3 spells CASSSGGLNSGNTIYF. In DNA form, the CDR3 reads TGTGCCAGCAGTTCCGGGGGACTGAACTCTGGAAACACCATATATTTT.

This clonotype was seen more than once but under ten times. The chain couples TRBV19 to TRBJ2-2; possibly TRBD2 for D (6 bases). Germline CDR1 LNHDA, CDR2 SQIVND (reference sequence). Deletions cut 1 base from V and 8 bases from J, with 11 bases between. The CDR3 totals 14 residues. This chain's CDR3 is CASSIAGGRGELFF. The CDR3 coding sequence is TGTGCCAGTAGTATAGCCGGGGGTCGGGGGGAGCTGTTTTTT.

This clonotype was observed at least ten times. The rearrangement uses TRBV5-1 and TRBJ2-2; D is unclear. Per germline, CDR1 SGHRS and CDR2 YFSETQ. Between the trimmed V and J ends, which lost 0 bases and 1 base, there was a span of 4 bases. CDR3 length: 14 residues. The CDR3 DNA reads as TGCGCCAGCAGCTTGGTTGAGAACACCGGGGAGCTGTTTTTT. It translates to CASSLVENTGELFF.

This clonotype was detected many times. The chain links TRBV5-1 to TRBJ2-1; 8 nucleotides line up with TRBD2. CDR3 length: 15 residues. Losses at the gene ends were 5 bases for V and 6 bases for J; bases not matched to a gene: 10. Germline V gene lookup returns CDR1 SGHRS and CDR2 YFSETQ. The CDR3 coding sequence is TGCGCCAGCAGTTTGAAAGCGGGGGCCACCAATGAGCAGTTCTTC. Translating gives CASSLKAGATNEQFF.

This clonotype has ten or more counts. The DNA of the CDR3 is TGCGCCAGCAGTACCTCTGGACAACGCAAATCGAACACCGGGGAGCTGTTTTTT. This codes for CASSTSGQRKSNTGELFF. The J gene is TRBJ2-2, the V gene TRBV5-1; D is possibly TRBD1 (5 bases). Germline V gene sequence: CDR1 SGHRS, CDR2 YFSETQ. This CDR3 contains 18 residues. The V gene lost 5 bases and the J gene lost 0 bases, with 20 bases spanning the gap.

This clonotype was seen many times. The chain links TRBV7-2 to TRBJ2-3, with 9 nucleotides matching TRBD2. There are 17 residues in the CDR3. In germline, CDR1 is SGHTA, CDR2 FQGNSA. The J segment lost 5 bases and the V segment lost 1 base, leaving 10 bases of the junction unmatched. CDR3 amino acids: CASSLVGAGGPGDTQYF. The CDR3 DNA is TGTGCCAGCAGCTTAGTTGGGGCGGGAGGGCCCGGAGATACGCAGTATTTT.

This clonotype was recorded many times. V gene TRBV12-3 or TRBV12-4 combines with J gene TRBJ1-6; TRBD1 is a possible D gene (5 bases). There are 14 residues in the CDR3. Trimming cost V 9 bases and J 8 bases, with 17 bases left between them. CDR3 nucleotides: TGTGCCAGTTCCTCGGGACGTCGGGATTCACCCCTCCACTTT. Amino acids: CASSSGRRDSPLHF.

This clonotype was seen at least ten times. The rearrangement links TRBV7-9 to TRBJ1-1, with D uncertain. V lost 1 base to trimming and J lost 4 bases, with 4 bases between them. Germline values: CDR1 SEHNR, CDR2 FQNEAQ (reference sequence). The CDR3 consists of 12 residues. In nucleotides, the CDR3 is TGTGCCAGCAGCTTAGTTGCCACTGAAGCTTTCTTT. Translated: CASSLVATEAFF. The whole variable domain, filled in from reference TRBV7-9 and TRBJ1-1, reads DTGVSQNPRHKITKRGQNVTFRCDPISEHNRLYWYRQTLGQGPEFLTYFQNEAQLEKSRLLSDRFSAERPKGSFSTLEIQRTEQGDSAMYLCASSLVATEAFFGQGTRLTVV.

The chain is built from TRBV19 and TRBJ2-3; weak D call: TRBD1 (6 bases). V dropped 3 bases and J dropped 1 base, with 11 bases sitting between them. Germline V gives CDR1 LNHDA, CDR2 SQIVND (reference sequence). The CDR3 runs 15 residues. The DNA of the CDR3 is TGTGCCAGTAGTATGGTGGGGGCTGGCACAGATACGCAGTATTTT. It specifies CASSMVGAGTDTQYF.

This clonotype was detected many times. This sequence joins TRBV20-1 and TRBJ2-7; D is ambiguous. V shed 3 bases and J shed 5 bases, with 11 bases lying between them. CDR1 is DFQATT, CDR2 SNEGSKA, per germline (reference sequence). This CDR3 contains 12 residues. The CDR3 reads CSASHDGHEQYF. CDR3 sequence (DNA): TGCAGTGCTAGCCATGATGGCCACGAGCAGTACTTC.

This clonotype was picked up many times. This sequence joins TRBV29-1 and TRBJ1-3; D is perhaps TRBD1 (5 bases). The ends were cut back, 4 bases at V and 2 bases at J, with 9 bases in the middle. The CDR3 runs 13 residues. CDR1 and CDR2 (germline): SQVTM, ANQGSEA. The CDR3 is CSVAAGAGNTIYF. CDR3 coding DNA: TGCAGCGTTGCAGCGGGGGCTGGAAACACCATATATTTT.

This clonotype was counted at least ten times. The chain links TRBV27 to TRBJ2-7; D call uncertain. CDR1 MNHEY and CDR2 SMNVEV come from the germline V gene (reference sequence). Trimming removed 2 bases at V and 2 bases at J, with 7 bases between. The CDR3 extends over 13 amino acids. The CDR3 reads CASSLDSAYEQYF. For the CDR3, the DNA is TGTGCCAGCAGTTTAGACTCAGCCTACGAGCAGTACTTC.

This clonotype was found many times. This sequence joins TRBV7-8 and TRBJ2-2, with D possibly called TRBD1 or TRBD2 (5 bases each). Between the trimmed V and J ends, which lost 5 bases and 6 bases, there was a span of 16 bases. The CDR3 totals 15 residues. Per the germline V gene, CDR1 is SGHVS and CDR2 is FQNEAQ. The chain's CDR3 is CASSRGGRPPGELFF. As DNA, the CDR3 is TGTGCCAGCAGCCGGGGCGGACGACCACCCGGGGAGCTGTTTTTT.

This clonotype showed up many times. The J gene is TRBJ2-1, the V gene TRBV19; a weak D match, TRBD2 (5 bases). CDR1 LNHDA and CDR2 SQIVND come from the germline V gene (reference sequence). The germline V and J ends were trimmed by 3 bases and 0 bases, with 12 bases remaining between them. The CDR3 has 16 amino acids. CDR3 coding DNA: TGTGCCAGTAGTATGGGAGACTGGGACTCCTACAATGAGCAGTTCTTC. It specifies CASSMGDWDSYNEQFF.

At least ten counts were recorded for this clonotype. The chain has TRBV7-9 and TRBJ2-1, with a possible D match to TRBD2 (5 bases). The CDR3 has 15 amino acids. With 0 bases removed from V and 10 bases from J, the gap between germline ends came to 16 bases. The germline V gene has CDR1 SEHNR and CDR2 FQNEAQ (reference sequence). This CDR3 is CASSLARRAGSEQFF. The CDR3 bases are TGTGCCAGCAGCTTAGCGAGGCGGGCTGGCAGCGAGCAGTTCTTC.

Ten or more counts support this clonotype. This chain connects TRBV7-8 to TRBJ2-7; 8 bases agree with TRBD2. The ends lost 4 bases at V and 2 bases at J; junction bases unmatched: 7. This CDR3 is 15 amino acids long. Germline V lookup: CDR1 SGHVS, CDR2 FQNEAQ. CDR3 nucleotides: TGTGCCAGCAGCTCCAGCGGGAGTGCCCCCTACGAGCAGTACTTC. Translating it yields CASSSSGSAPYEQYF.

This clonotype was recorded many times. The chain recombines TRBV30 with TRBJ2-1; D is possibly TRBD2 (7 bases). Germline assignment: CDR1 GTSNPN and CDR2 SVGIG (reference sequence). V lost 1 base and J lost 10, with 17 bases in between. The CDR3 loop spans 14 amino acids. CDR3 region: CAWSAGGGGQEQFF. Here the CDR3 DNA reads TGTGCCTGGAGTGCGGGGGGCGGTGGTCAGGAGCAGTTCTTC. Full variable domain (outside the CDR3, taken from reference TRBV30 and TRBJ2-1): SQTIHQWPATLVQPVGSPLSLECTVEGTSNPNLYWYRQAAGRGLQLLFYSVGIGQISSEVPQNLSASRPQDRQFILSSKKLLLSDSGFYLCAWSAGGGGQEQFFGPGTRLTVL.

This clonotype was observed many times. The rearrangement joins TRBV27 to TRBJ1-5, with 8 bases fitting TRBD1. The ends lost 6 bases at V and 8 bases at J; junction bases unmatched: 15. This CDR3 spans 16 amino acids. Per germline, CDR1 MNHEY and CDR2 SMNVEV (reference sequence). The CDR3 DNA sequence: TGTGCCAGCAGCCCACAACCATTGACAGGGGTAAAGCCCCAGCATTTT. It encodes CASSPQPLTGVKPQHF.

The sample holds many counts of this clonotype. The chain links TRBV28 to TRBJ2-7; no definite D call. The CDR3 has 16 residues. CDR1 MDHEN and CDR2 SYDVKM come from the germline V gene. V lost 4 bases, J lost 10 bases, and 26 bases lay in between. In DNA, the CDR3 is TGTGCCAGCAGTTATTATCTCCGGTCCGGACCCAAGTATCAGTACTTC. Protein: CASSYYLRSGPKYQYF.

This clonotype was seen at least ten times. The chain uses TRBV27 and TRBJ1-6, with a possible D match to TRBD1 (6 bases). Germline CDR1 reads MNHEY; CDR2 reads SMNVEV (reference sequence). Trimming pared 3 bases from V and 8 bases from J, leaving 14 bases between. This CDR3 has 15 amino acids. Here the CDR3 DNA reads TGTGCCAGCAGTTTGGCAATTCCAGGGGATTCACCCCTCCACTTT. This codes for CASSLAIPGDSPLHF.

Ten or more counts support this clonotype. This rearrangement joins TRBV4-1 to TRBJ2-6, with TRBD1 as a possible D gene (6 bases). This CDR3 contains 16 residues. Trimming removed 4 bases from V and 0 bases from J, with 10 bases in between. Germline assignment: CDR1 MGHRA and CDR2 YSYEKL. The CDR3 DNA reads TGCGCCAGCAGCCCCGTAGGGGGCTCTGGGGCCAACGTCCTGACTTTC. Protein: CASSPVGGSGANVLTF.

The sample holds many counts of this clonotype. The V call is TRBV6-5, the J call TRBJ1-6, with 10 bases matching TRBD1. The CDR3 runs to 17 residues. The germline V gene has CDR1 MNHEY and CDR2 SVGAGI. Trimming cost V 4 bases and J 7 bases; bases outside gene matches: 10. The CDR3: CASSFPTGGLLNSPLHF. In DNA, the CDR3 is TGTGCCAGCAGTTTCCCGACAGGGGGCCTTTTGAATTCACCCCTCCACTTT.

This clonotype was counted ten times or more. J is TRBJ1-3 and V is TRBV7-9; TRBD1 matches 7 bases. From germline, CDR1 is SEHNR and CDR2 FQNEAQ (reference sequence). This CDR3 has 15 amino acids. J gave up 4 bases and V 1 base, and 4 bases lay outside the gene matches. For the CDR3, the DNA is TGTGCCAGCAGCTTAGGGGCACAGGGGGGAAACACCATATATTTT. Translating gives CASSLGAQGGNTIYF.

The table lists this clonotype with many counts. The chain combines TRBV29-1 with TRBJ1-4; perhaps TRBD1 as D (5 bases). The CDR3 consists of 13 residues. Trimming took off 5 bases at V and 7 bases at J, with 14 bases between the two ends. Germline V gene lookup returns CDR1 SQVTM and CDR2 ANQGSEA. Here the CDR3 DNA reads TGCAGCGTTTCGTCGGGACCCGGTGAAAAACTGTTTTTT. It yields the protein CSVSSGPGEKLFF. The variable domain in full, completed from reference TRBV29-1 and TRBJ1-4, reads SAVISQKPSRDICQRGTSLTIQCQVDSQVTMMFWYRQQPGQSLTLIATANQGSEATYESGFVIDKFPISRPNLTFSTLTVSNMSPEDSSIYLCSVSSGPGEKLFFGSGTQLSVL.

This clonotype has ten or more counts. J is TRBJ2-1 and V is TRBV20-1; 9 nucleotides match TRBD1. The CDR3 totals 16 residues. Germline V gives CDR1 DFQATT, CDR2 SNEGSKA (reference sequence). V dropped 1 base and J dropped 5; count of bases not matched to a gene: 9. In nucleotides, the CDR3 is TGCAGTGCTAGAGTCACCGGGACAGGGTCAAACAATGAGCAGTTCTTC. Amino acid sequence: CSARVTGTGSNNEQFF.

The table lists this clonotype with many counts. The chain joins TRBV5-1 to TRBJ2-1, with D perhaps being TRBD1 or TRBD2 (5 bases each). Germline V CDR1 and CDR2: SGHRS, YFSETQ. The CDR3 contains 15 residues. Trimming removed 4 bases at V and 5 bases at J, with 16 bases between. This CDR3 is CASSLLVRGDNEQFF. CDR3 nucleotide sequence: TGCGCCAGCAGCCTCCTCGTGAGAGGGGACAATGAGCAGTTCTTC.

This clonotype has a count of ten or more. J is TRBJ1-5 and V is TRBV12-3 or TRBV12-4; 8 bases are a match to TRBD1. The CDR3 runs to 16 residues. Trimming cost V 4 bases and J 4 bases; bases outside gene matches: 9. The CDR3 sequence is CASSSKRQGRNQPQHF. CDR3 sequence (DNA): TGTGCCAGCAGTTCTAAGAGACAGGGGCGGAATCAGCCCCAGCATTTT.